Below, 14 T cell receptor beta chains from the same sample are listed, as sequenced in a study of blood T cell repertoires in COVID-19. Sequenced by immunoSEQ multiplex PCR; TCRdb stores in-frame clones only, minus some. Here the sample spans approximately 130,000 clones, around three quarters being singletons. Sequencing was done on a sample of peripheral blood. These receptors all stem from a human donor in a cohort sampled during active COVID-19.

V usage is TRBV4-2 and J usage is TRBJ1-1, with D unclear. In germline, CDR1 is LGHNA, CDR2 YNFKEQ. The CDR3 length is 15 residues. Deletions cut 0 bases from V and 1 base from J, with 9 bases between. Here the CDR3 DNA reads TGTGCCAGCAGCCAAGAGTTTGGGAGGAACACTGAAGCTTTCTTT. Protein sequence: CASSQEFGRNTEAFF.

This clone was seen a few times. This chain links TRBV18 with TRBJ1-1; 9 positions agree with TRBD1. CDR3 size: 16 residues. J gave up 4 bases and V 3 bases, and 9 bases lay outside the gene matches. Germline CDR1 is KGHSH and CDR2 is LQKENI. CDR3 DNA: TGTGCCAGCTCACCCGGTCGACAGGGGGTTCTCACTGAAGCTTTCTTT. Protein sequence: CASSPGRQGVLTEAFF.

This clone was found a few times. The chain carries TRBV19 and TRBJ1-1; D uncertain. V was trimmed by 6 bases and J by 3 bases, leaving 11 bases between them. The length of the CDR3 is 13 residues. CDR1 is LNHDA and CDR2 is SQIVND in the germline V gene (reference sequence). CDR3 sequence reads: CASSTREHTEAFF. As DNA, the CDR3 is TGTGCCAGTAGCACTCGGGAGCACACTGAAGCTTTCTTT.

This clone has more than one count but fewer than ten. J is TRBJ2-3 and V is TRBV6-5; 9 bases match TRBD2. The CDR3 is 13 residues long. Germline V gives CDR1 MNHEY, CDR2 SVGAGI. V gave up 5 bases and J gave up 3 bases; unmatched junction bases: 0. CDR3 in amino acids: CASSSGGTDTQYF. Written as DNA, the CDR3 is TGTGCCAGCAGTAGCGGGGGGACAGATACGCAGTATTTT.

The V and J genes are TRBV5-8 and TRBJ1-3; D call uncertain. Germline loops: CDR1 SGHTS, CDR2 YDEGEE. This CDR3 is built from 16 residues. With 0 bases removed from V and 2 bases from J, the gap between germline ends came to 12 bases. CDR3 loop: CASSLAGRQAGNTIYF. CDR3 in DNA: TGTGCCAGCAGCTTGGCGGGGAGGCAGGCTGGAAACACCATATATTTT.

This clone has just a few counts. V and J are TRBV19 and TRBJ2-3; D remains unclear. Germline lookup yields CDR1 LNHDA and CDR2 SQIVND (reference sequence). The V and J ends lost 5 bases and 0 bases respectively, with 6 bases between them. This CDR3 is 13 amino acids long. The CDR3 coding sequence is TGTGCCAGTAGTGTATTGAGCACAGATACGCAGTATTTT. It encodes CASSVLSTDTQYF.

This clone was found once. DNA for the CDR3: TGCGCCAGCAGCGTGGAAGGGGGCGTCACAGATACGCAGTATTTT. Amino acids: CASSVEGGVTDTQYF. The chain uses TRBV5-1 and TRBJ2-3, with TRBD1 matching 7 bases. Germline CDR1 is SGHRS and CDR2 is YFSETQ. V was clipped by 4 bases and J by 2 bases; unmatched bases: 7. CDR3 length: 15 residues.

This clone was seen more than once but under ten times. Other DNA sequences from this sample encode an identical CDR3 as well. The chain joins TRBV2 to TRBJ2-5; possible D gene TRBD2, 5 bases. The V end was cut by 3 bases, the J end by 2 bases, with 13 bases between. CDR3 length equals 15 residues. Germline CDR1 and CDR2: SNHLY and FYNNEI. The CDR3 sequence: CASSEDRGLQETQYF. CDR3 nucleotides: TGTGCCAGCAGTGAGGACCGCGGGCTGCAAGAGACCCAGTACTTC.

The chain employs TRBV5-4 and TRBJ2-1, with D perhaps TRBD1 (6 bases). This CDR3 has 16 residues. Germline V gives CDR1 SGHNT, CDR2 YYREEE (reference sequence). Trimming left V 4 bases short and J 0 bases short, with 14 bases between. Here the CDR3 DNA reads TGTGCCAGCAGCCTGGGGGCCCCCTCCTCCTACAATGAGCAGTTCTTC. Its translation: CASSLGAPSSYNEQFF.

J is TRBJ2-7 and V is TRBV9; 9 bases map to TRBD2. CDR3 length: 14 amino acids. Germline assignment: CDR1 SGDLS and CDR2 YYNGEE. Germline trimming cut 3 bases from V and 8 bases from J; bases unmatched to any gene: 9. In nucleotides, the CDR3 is TGTGCCAGCAGCGAGAGCGGGGGGCCCTTGAAGCAGTACTTC. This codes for CASSESGGPLKQYF.

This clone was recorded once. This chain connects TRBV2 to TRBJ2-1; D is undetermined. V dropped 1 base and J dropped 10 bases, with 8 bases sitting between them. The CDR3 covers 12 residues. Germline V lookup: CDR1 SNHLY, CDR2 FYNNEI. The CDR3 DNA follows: TGTGCCAGCAGTGAAGGAGGCTACGAGCAGTTCTTC. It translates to CASSEGGYEQFF.

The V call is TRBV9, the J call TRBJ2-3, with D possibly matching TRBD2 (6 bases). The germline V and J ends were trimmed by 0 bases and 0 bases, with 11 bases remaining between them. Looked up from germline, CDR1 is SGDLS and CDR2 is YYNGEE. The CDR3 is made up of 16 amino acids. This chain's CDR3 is CASSVGAGTSTDTQYF. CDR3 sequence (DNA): TGTGCCAGCAGCGTAGGGGCGGGGACTAGCACAGATACGCAGTATTTT.

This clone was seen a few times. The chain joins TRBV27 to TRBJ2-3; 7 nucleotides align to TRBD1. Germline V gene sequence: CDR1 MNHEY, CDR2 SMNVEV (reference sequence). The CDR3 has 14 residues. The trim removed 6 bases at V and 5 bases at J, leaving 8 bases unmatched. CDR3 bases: TGTGCCAGCAGCCAACAGGGGTGGGTAGATACGCAGTATTTT. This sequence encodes CASSQQGWVDTQYF.

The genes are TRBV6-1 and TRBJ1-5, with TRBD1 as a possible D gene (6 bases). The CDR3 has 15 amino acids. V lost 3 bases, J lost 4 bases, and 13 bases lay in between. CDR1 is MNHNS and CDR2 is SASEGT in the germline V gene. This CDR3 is CASSEDLQGNQPQHF. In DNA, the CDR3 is TGTGCCAGCAGTGAGGACCTACAGGGAAATCAGCCCCAGCATTTT.